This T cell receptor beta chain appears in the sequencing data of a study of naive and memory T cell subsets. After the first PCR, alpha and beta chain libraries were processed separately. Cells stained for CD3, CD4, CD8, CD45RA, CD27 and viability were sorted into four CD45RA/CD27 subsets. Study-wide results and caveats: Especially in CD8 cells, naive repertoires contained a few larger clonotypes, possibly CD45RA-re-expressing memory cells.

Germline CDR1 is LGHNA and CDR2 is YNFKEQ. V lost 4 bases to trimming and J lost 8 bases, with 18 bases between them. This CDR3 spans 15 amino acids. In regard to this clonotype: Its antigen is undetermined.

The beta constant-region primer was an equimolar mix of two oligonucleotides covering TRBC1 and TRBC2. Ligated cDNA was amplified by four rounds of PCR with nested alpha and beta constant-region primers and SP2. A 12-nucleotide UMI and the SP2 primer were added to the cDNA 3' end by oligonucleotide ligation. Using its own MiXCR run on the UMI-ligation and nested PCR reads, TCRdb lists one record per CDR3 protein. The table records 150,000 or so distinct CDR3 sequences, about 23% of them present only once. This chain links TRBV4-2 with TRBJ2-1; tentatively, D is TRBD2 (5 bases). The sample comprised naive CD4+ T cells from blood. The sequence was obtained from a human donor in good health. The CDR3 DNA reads TGTGCCAGCAGCCTCGGGCTACTAGGTAACGATGAGCAGTTCTTC. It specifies CASSLGLLGNDEQFF.